The clone carrying this T cell receptor (beta chain) was counted ten times or more. Its antigen remains unknown. This entry comes from a study of molecular identifiers for immune sequencing clone quantification. Study results and limitations: Over 99% of effector molecules, yet under 1% of naive-cell molecules, were held by clones above 20 RNA copies.

Looked up from germline, CDR1 is SNHLY and CDR2 is FYNNEI. The CDR3 spans 16 residues. Germline trimming cut 5 bases from V and 2 bases from J; bases unmatched to any gene: 4. TCR libraries were built in bulk with a published protocol and specific TCR primers. TCRdb re-analysed the PCR reads in MiXCR, keeping a single row per CDR3 protein. The sample gives roughly 300,000 distinct CDR3 sequences, roughly 24% of which show up once; roughly 0.7% is in the top ten. The V gene is TRBV2, the J gene TRBJ2-3; 13 bases match TRBD2. This TCR derives from a human donor in good health. Some libraries in this study had Jurkat cell RNA spiked in. Material for sequencing was naive CD8+ T cells from blood, with Jurkat cell RNA spiked in. Subset given: FACS-sorted CD8+CD4-CCR7+CD45RA+ naive T cells. CDR3 sequence reads: CASSPGLAGLTDTQYF. The CDR3 DNA is TGTGCCAGCAGTCCGGGACTAGCGGGGCTCACAGATACGCAGTATTTT.